This T cell receptor (beta chain) was recovered during a study of T cells in Graves' hyperthyroidism and ophthalmopathy. Overall study: Upon initial diagnosis and before any treatment, peripheral blood was collected.

This CDR3 contains 14 residues. Germline CDR1 DFQATT, CDR2 SNEGSKA (reference sequence). V was cut by 5 bases and J by 4 bases, with 17 bases left in between. Study-wide results and caveats: Ophthalmopathy stood apart from stable hyperthyroidism in a 13 V-J model.

About this clonotype itself: Its antigen is as yet unknown.

TCR beta CDR3 regions were amplified from RNA transcripts. TCR CDR3 regions were first amplified by RT-PCR with HTBI primers. TCRdb called the multiplex PCR reads again in MiXCR, with one record for every CDR3 protein. The table has about 400,000 distinct CDR3 sequences, more than 12% seen once. Patients aged 18 to 65 had newly diagnosed hyperthyroidism lasting under 2 months. The clonotype was recovered from a woman in her thirties with Graves' hyperthyroidism. The chain has TRBV20-1 and TRBJ1-1; a weak D match, TRBD1 (6 bases). Sequencing used blood. The CDR3 nucleotides read TGCAGTGCTGAGGGGCAGGGGTCGGGCACTGAAGCTTTCTTT. This gives the protein CSAEGQGSGTEAFF.